Each of the 5 T cell receptor beta chains below was sequenced from the same sample in a study of blood T cell repertoires in COVID-19. Measured with immunoSEQ multiplex PCR; TCRdb has only the in-frame clones, and not every one. The data contain roughly 180,000 clones, approximately 80% of them singletons. What was sequenced was peripheral blood. The receptors come from a woman aged 45-60 years with active or convalescent COVID-19.

V gene TRBV7-3 combines with J gene TRBJ2-1, with D possibly matching TRBD2 (6 bases). Per the germline V gene, CDR1 is SGHTA and CDR2 is FQGTGA. The V end lost 1 base, the J end lost 7 bases, and 14 bases lay between the germline ends. The CDR3 is 15 residues long. The CDR3 nucleotides are TGTGCCAGCAGCTTAATAGGTGGGAGGAGGAATGAGCAGTTCTTC. Its protein product is CASSLIGGRRNEQFF.

The chain links TRBV30 to TRBJ1-4; 9 bases agree with TRBD1. The germline CDR1 and CDR2 sequences are GTSNPN and SVGIG (reference sequence). Trimming cost V 2 bases and J 5 bases; bases outside gene matches: 3. The CDR3 contains 14 residues. CDR3 sequence: CAWSKGQGNEKLFF. DNA of the CDR3: TGTGCCTGGAGTAAGGGACAGGGAAATGAAAAACTGTTTTTT. Variable domain in full (rest from reference TRBV30 and TRBJ1-4): SQTIHQWPATLVQPVGSPLSLECTVEGTSNPNLYWYRQAAGRGLQLLFYSVGIGQISSEVPQNLSASRPQDRQFILSSKKLLLSDSGFYLCAWSKGQGNEKLFFGSGTQLSVL.

This clone was detected only a few times. V usage is TRBV7-9 and J usage is TRBJ1-6; no clear D gene. The CDR3 covers 13 residues. V was pared by 6 bases and J by 5 bases, with 8 bases between. Germline loops: CDR1 SEHNR, CDR2 FQNEAQ (reference sequence). The CDR3 DNA reads as TGTGCCAGCAGGACGGGAAATAATTCACCCCTCCACTTT. This translates into CASRTGNNSPLHF.

This chain connects TRBV23-1 to TRBJ1-1, with D perhaps matching TRBD1 (5 bases). TRBV23-1 is known as an ORF, though its function is uncertain. Trimming cost V 5 bases and J 5 bases, with 15 bases left between them. There are 14 residues in the CDR3. CDR3 bases: TGCGCCAGCAGTTCTTGGGGGGAGGGTACTGAAGCTTTCTTT. Translation: CASSSWGEGTEAFF.

This chain joins TRBV29-1 and TRBJ2-4; 8 positions match TRBD2. The CDR3 totals 14 residues. CDR1 is SQVTM and CDR2 is ANQGSEA in the germline V gene. V shed 4 bases, J shed 1 base, and the junction held 3 bases outside the gene matches. Written as DNA, the CDR3 is TGCAGCGTTGGGGCTAGCGGGGCCAAAAACATTCAGTACTTC. Its protein is CSVGASGAKNIQYF.